This T cell receptor (beta chain) is drawn from a study of blood T cell repertoires in COVID-19. Study at large: T cells, B-cell-depleted T cells, or PBMCs supplied cDNA or gDNA.

In terms of age and location, participants ranged from roughly 18 to 89 years and lived in approximately 26 US areas. In Cohort 3, a recovered donor had either two negative PCRs, clearance, or symptom resolution. V lost 3 bases and J lost 3; bases outside the gene matches: 4. The CDR3 length is 14 residues. Germline CDR1 is SGHKS and CDR2 is YYEKEE (reference sequence). Authors' methods: Nucleated cell number was recorded as an estimate derived from reference gene primer amplification. Some clones are missing from TCRdb's copy, which holds only in-frame ones; the method was immunoSEQ multiplex PCR. Clone size and the V and J calls come from that table; the DNA yielded D and trimming. Counted here are about 280,000 clones, around 88% occurring once; the ten biggest clones make up 6%.

Sequenced input: PBMCs or T cells enriched from blood (not recorded which). The J gene is TRBJ2-7, the V gene TRBV5-5; 9 nucleotides line up with TRBD1. This sequence was found in a middle-aged woman who had recovered from COVID-19. This CDR3 is CASSSSGQGYEQYF. The CDR3 DNA reads TGTGCCAGCAGCTCCTCGGGACAGGGCTACGAGCAGTACTTC.